Below are 18 T cell receptor beta chains sequenced from a single sample in a study of technical replicates of blood from several donors. Sequencing used immunoSEQ multiplex PCR; TCRdb keeps in-frame clones, though not all of them. This table holds some 93,000 clones, approximately 95% found once. Sequencing used T cells isolated from PBMCs. The receptors were gathered from a human donor in good health.

The chain has TRBV9 and TRBJ1-3; TRBD1 matches 9 bases. Trimming at V came to 0 bases and at J to 4 bases, leaving 11 bases not matched to a gene. Germline V gene lookup returns CDR1 SGDLS and CDR2 YYNGEE. The CDR3 sequence is 18 residues long. CDR3: CASSVVEGDRATGNTIYF. The CDR3 DNA follows: TGTGCCAGCAGCGTAGTTGAAGGGGACAGGGCCACGGGAAACACCATATATTTT.

The chain couples TRBV5-6 to TRBJ2-7, with a possible D match to TRBD1 (6 bases). V was cut by 3 bases and J by 5 bases, with 12 bases left in between. This CDR3 is 13 amino acids long. CDR1 SGHDT and CDR2 YYEEEE come from the germline V gene. The CDR3 nucleotides are TGTGCCAGCAGCTCACAGGGTAGGGACGAGCAGTACTTC. This sequence encodes CASSSQGRDEQYF.

The V gene is TRBV7-3, the J gene TRBJ1-4, with D unclear. The CDR3 has 15 amino acids. Germline CDR1 SGHTA, CDR2 FQGTGA. V was clipped by 1 base and J by 8 bases, with 14 bases between them. The CDR3 nucleotides read TGTGCCAGCAGCTTAATTCGTCTTATTTCGGAAAAACTGTTTTTT. Its protein is CASSLIRLISEKLFF.

CDR3 protein: CASSGGGNRHNEQFF. CDR3 nucleotides: TGTGCCAGCAGTGGGGGCGGGAACAGACACAATGAGCAGTTCTTC. The rearrangement uses TRBV2 and TRBJ2-1, with a weak D call TRBD2 (6 bases). The ends were cut back, 4 bases at V and 5 bases at J, with 15 bases in the middle. Per germline, CDR1 SNHLY and CDR2 FYNNEI. This CDR3 has 15 residues.

The chain is built from TRBV7-6 and TRBJ2-7; unclear D gene. Deletions cut 3 bases from V and 0 bases from J, with 9 bases between. The CDR3 has 14 residues. Germline V lookup: CDR1 SGHVS, CDR2 FNYEAQ. CDR3 nucleotides: TGTGCCAGCAGCTTTGATCCGGTCTCCTACGAGCAGTACTTC. Protein product: CASSFDPVSYEQYF.

Comments on this clone: A read error may account for a junction end that differs from germline. This chain's CDR3 is CASRLLTSGGTGANVLTF. Here the CDR3 DNA reads TGTGCCAGCAGGTTATTGACTAGCGGGGGGACTGGGGCCAACGTCCTGACTTTC. The chain uses TRBV28 and TRBJ2-6, with TRBD2 matching over 13 bases. The CDR3 is 18 amino acids. Per the germline V gene, CDR1 is MDHEN and CDR2 is SYDVKM. The full variable domain, completed using reference TRBV28 and TRBJ2-6, is DVKVTQSSRYLVKRTGEKVFLECVQDMDHENMFWYRQDPGLGLRLIYFSYDVKMKEKGDIPEGYSVSREKKERFSLILESASTNQTSMYLCASRLLTSGGTGANVLTFGAGSRLTVL.

The gene calls are TRBV9 and TRBJ1-1; D is perhaps TRBD1 (6 bases). The CDR3 consists of 15 residues. The V gene's germline CDR1 is SGDLS and CDR2 YYNGEE. Trimming stripped 5 bases from V and 5 bases from J, with 19 bases between. The CDR3, as DNA: TGTGCCAGCAGTGGGGGCGTCAGGGAGGGTACTGAAGCTTTCTTT. This encodes CASSGGVREGTEAFF.

The J gene is TRBJ2-3, the V gene TRBV5-4; 8 bases are a match to TRBD1. The CDR3 is made up of 16 amino acids. The V gene end was trimmed by 4 bases and the J gene end by 4 bases; junction bases not matched to a gene: 11. Germline V gives CDR1 SGHNT, CDR2 YYREEE (reference sequence). The CDR3 spells CASSPVAGGRADTQYF. The CDR3 DNA follows: TGTGCCAGCAGCCCGGTCGCAGGGGGCAGGGCAGATACGCAGTATTTT.

The J gene is TRBJ2-2, the V gene TRBV9; tentatively, D is TRBD1 (5 bases). V was trimmed by 10 bases and J by 4 bases, leaving 23 bases between them. Germline assignment: CDR1 SGDLS and CDR2 YYNGEE. This CDR3 region has 16 residues. In DNA, the CDR3 is TGTGCCTCCAGTGGAGAAGGGGTCCTCACCACCGGGGAGCTGTTTTTT. It translates to CASSGEGVLTTGELFF. The complete variable domain, with remaining parts taken from reference TRBV9 and TRBJ2-2, reads DSGVTQTPKHLITATGQRVTLRCSPRSGDLSVYWYQQSLDQGLQFLIQYYNGEERAKGNILERFSAQQFPDLHSELNLSSLELGDSALYFCASSGEGVLTTGELFFGEGSRLTVL.

This chain joins TRBV28 and TRBJ2-7; TRBD2 aligns across 7 bases. V shed 3 bases and J 3 bases; nucleotides not matched to a gene: 5. The CDR3 is 14 amino acids. Germline CDR1 and CDR2: MDHEN and SYDVKM. The CDR3 loop is CASSLGGRVYEQYF. For the CDR3, the DNA is TGTGCCAGCAGTTTGGGGGGGAGGGTCTACGAGCAGTACTTC.

The gene calls are TRBV10-3 and TRBJ1-2; 12 nucleotides line up with TRBD1. CDR3 length: 12 residues. CDR1 is ENHRY and CDR2 is SYGVKD in the germline V gene. Unmatched junction bases numbered 9, after V lost 8 bases and J lost 14 bases. In nucleotides, the CDR3 is TGTGCCATCGCGGCGGGACAGGGGGCATGGACCTTC. Residues: CAIAAGQGAWTF.

The rearrangement uses TRBV28 and TRBJ2-1, with D hard to call. CDR3 size: 14 residues. The V gene's germline CDR1 is MDHEN and CDR2 SYDVKM. Trimming removed 5 bases from V and 0 bases from J, with 8 bases in between. Here the CDR3 reads CASSPRRSYNEQFF. CDR3 DNA sequence: TGTGCCAGCAGTCCCCGTCGCTCCTACAATGAGCAGTTCTTC.

This chain joins TRBV11-2 and TRBJ2-7; 9 nucleotides line up with TRBD2. After removal of 2 bases from V and 6 bases from J, the junction contained 14 bases not matched to a gene. The CDR3 extends over 17 amino acids. Germline assignment: CDR1 SGHAT and CDR2 FQNNGV. The CDR3 region is CASSLFDMREGCGEQYF. CDR3 coding DNA: TGTGCCAGCAGCTTATTCGATATGCGGGAGGGTTGTGGCGAGCAGTACTTC.

The rearrangement links TRBV6-5 to TRBJ2-3, with D possibly TRBD1 on 6 matching bases. CDR1 and CDR2 from the germline V gene are MNHEY and SVGAGI. With 7 bases removed from V and 6 bases from J, the gap between germline ends came to 8 bases. The CDR3 consists of 11 residues. CDR3 sequence reads: CASTDRDTQYF. CDR3 nucleotide sequence: TGTGCCAGCACCGACAGGGATACGCAGTATTTT.

This chain uses TRBV28 with TRBJ2-4, with TRBD1 as a possible D gene (6 bases). The germline CDR1 and CDR2 sequences are MDHEN and SYDVKM. V lost 5 bases and J lost 3, with 26 bases in between. The CDR3 runs to 19 residues. CDR3 coding DNA: TGTGCCAGCAGTCCTGCCAGGGGCCAGACTTCCAGAGGCAAAAACATTCAGTACTTC. Amino acid sequence: CASSPARGQTSRGKNIQYF.

The rearrangement uses TRBV5-1 and TRBJ1-1; TRBD1 might be the D (6 bases). The CDR3 length is 13 residues. V lost 2 bases to trimming and J lost 3 bases, with 8 bases between them. Germline values: CDR1 SGHRS, CDR2 YFSETQ. The CDR3 sequence is CASSFWTDTEAFF. For the CDR3, the DNA is TGCGCCAGCAGCTTTTGGACAGACACTGAAGCTTTCTTT. Drawing the rest from reference TRBV5-1 and TRBJ1-1, the complete variable domain is KAGVTQTPRYLIKTRGQQVTLSCSPISGHRSVSWYQQTPGQGLQFLFEYFSETQRNKGNFPGRFSGRQFSNSRSEMNVSTLELGDSALYLCASSFWTDTEAFFGQGTRLTVV.

This rearrangement joins TRBV29-1 to TRBJ2-1; 10 bases map to TRBD2. The germline V gene has CDR1 SQVTM and CDR2 ANQGSEA. This CDR3 spans 16 amino acids. V was clipped by 7 bases and J by 4 bases; unmatched bases: 13. CDR3 coding DNA: TGCAGCGCCTCCCCCCTTACTAGCGGGATTTACAATGAGCAGTTCTTC. Amino acid sequence: CSASPLTSGIYNEQFF.

This chain joins TRBV6-1 and TRBJ1-5, with 8 nucleotides matching TRBD1. The CDR3 has 16 amino acids. Germline V gene sequence: CDR1 MNHNS, CDR2 SASEGT. The V gene end was trimmed by 0 bases and the J gene end by 2 bases; junction bases not matched to a gene: 3. The CDR3 is CASSEAWTGRNQPQHF. The DNA of the CDR3 is TGTGCCAGCAGTGAAGCTTGGACAGGGCGCAATCAGCCCCAGCATTTT.